Described below is a single TCR beta chain sequence and its context. This record comes from a study of control samples from healthy donors and cancer patients. The method was immunoSEQ multiplex PCR; TCRdb's version includes in-frame clones alone and lacks a portion of them. This sample has about 410,000 clones; more than 80% occur once, and the top ten carry around 6.8%. This CDR3 spans 18 amino acids. V was clipped by 1 base and J by 5 bases; unmatched bases: 15. The germline V gene has CDR1 SGHRS and CDR2 YFSETQ. Sequencing was done on a sample of PBMCs. The receptor's source is a man between 40 and 49 years old with head and neck cancer. V usage is TRBV5-1 and J usage is TRBJ1-1; TRBD1 matches 9 bases. The chain's CDR3 is CASSLTGTGNVGETEAFF. The CDR3 DNA is TGCGCCAGCAGCTTGACCGGGACAGGGAATGTGGGGGAGACTGAAGCTTTCTTT.